This T cell receptor beta chain was identified in a study of brain metastases from non-small cell lung cancer. Germline V gene lookup returns CDR1 SGHNT and CDR2 YYREEE (reference sequence). Trimming pared 2 bases from V and 0 bases from J, leaving 11 bases between. This CDR3 has 15 amino acids. Profiling relied on immunoSEQ multiplex PCR, and the TCRdb table lists in-frame clones only, not all of them. The sample holds 4,000 to 5,000 clones, approximately 90% seen once. This sequence originates from a donor aged 40 or over with non-small cell lung cancer. What was sequenced was primary lung tumor tissue. V gene TRBV5-4 combines with J gene TRBJ1-1; no definite D call. Written as DNA, the CDR3 is TGTGCCAGCAGCTTACCGGGGATCTTGAACACTGAAGCTTTCTTT. This encodes CASSLPGILNTEAFF. The variable domain in full, completed from reference TRBV5-4 and TRBJ1-1, reads ETGVTQSPTHLIKTRGQQVTLRCSSQSGHNTVSWYQQALGQGPQFIFQYYREEENGRGNFPPRFSGLQFPNYSSELNVNALELDDSALYLCASSLPGILNTEAFFGQGTRLTVV.